Presented here are 28 T cell receptor beta chains from one specimen sequenced in a study of human T cells and chemical hapten exposure. Time point described: patch test 1, 2 weeks after DPC sensitization. Regarding treatment: therapeutic diphenylcyclopropenone sensitization with weekly scalp DPC. TCRdb reprocessed the RACE reads with MiXCR, giving one entry per CDR3 protein. The repertoire holds 370,000 or so distinct CDR3 sequences, roughly 5% seen once, with 2% to 2.5% in the top ten. The sequences come from whole blood, collected in connection with sensitization to the hapten diphenylcyclopropenone (DPC). Receptor source: a woman between 50 and 59 years old with alopecia areata. Some clones in this sample may be carry-over from other donors' samples.

This clonotype was detected many times. V is TRBV2 and J is TRBJ2-5, with D tentatively TRBD1 (5 bases). Germline CDR1 SNHLY, CDR2 FYNNEI. With 5 bases removed from V and 1 base from J, the gap between germline ends came to 11 bases. CDR3 length: 14 amino acids. Written as DNA, the CDR3 is TGTGCCAGCAGTTTTAGTGGGGCCCAAGAGACCCAGTACTTC. It codes for CASSFSGAQETQYF.

This clonotype was found many times. The CDR3 DNA reads as TGTGCCAGCAGTGCCCCCAGGTCAACTAATGAAAAACTGTTTTTT. As protein: CASSAPRSTNEKLFF. The rearrangement links TRBV28 to TRBJ1-4; D is unresolved. Germline CDR1 is MDHEN and CDR2 is SYDVKM. V was shortened by 5 bases and J by 0 bases, with 10 bases between the two germline ends. The CDR3 covers 15 residues.

This clonotype was found many times. The chain is built from TRBV6-2 or TRBV6-3 and TRBJ2-7, with 11 bases that match TRBD2. V trimming: 2 bases; J trimming: 6 bases; junction bases outside the gene matches: 9. Germline lookup yields CDR1 MNHEY and CDR2 SVGEGT. This CDR3 is built from 16 residues. The CDR3 spells CASSYATSGRIREQYF. The CDR3 bases are TGTGCCAGCAGTTACGCCACTAGCGGGAGAATCCGCGAGCAGTACTTC.

This chain links TRBV18 with TRBJ1-1, with 7 bases lining up with TRBD1. This CDR3 is built from 15 residues. V dropped 3 bases and J dropped 1; count of bases not matched to a gene: 5. The germline V gene has CDR1 KGHSH and CDR2 LQKENI. CDR3 DNA: TGTGCCAGCTCACCGATGGACAGGCGGAACACTGAAGCTTTCTTT. This gives the protein CASSPMDRRNTEAFF.

The V call is TRBV12-3 or TRBV12-4, the J call TRBJ1-2; D is undetermined. The V end was cut by 3 bases, the J end by 8 bases, with 10 bases between. This CDR3 has 12 amino acids. The CDR3 is CASSLRGNGYTF. CDR3 DNA sequence: TGTGCCAGCAGTTTGCGGGGTAACGGCTACACCTTC.

This clonotype was observed at least ten times. The J gene is TRBJ1-5, the V gene TRBV6-5; D gene uncertain. The V gene's germline CDR1 is MNHEY and CDR2 SVGAGI. Trimming stripped 5 bases from V and 1 base from J, with 6 bases between. The CDR3 has 13 residues. In DNA form, the CDR3 reads TGTGCCAGCAGTAGTAACAGCAATCAGCCCCAGCATTTT. Its protein product is CASSSNSNQPQHF.

In this sample, this clonotype turned up a few times. CDR3 residues: CASSDVVGVQPQHF. CDR3 DNA: TGTGCCAGCAGTGATGTGGTGGGGGTCCAGCCCCAGCATTTT. V is TRBV6-1 and J is TRBJ1-5; D is perhaps TRBD1 (5 bases). Trimming took off 3 bases at V and 7 bases at J, with 13 bases between the two ends. This CDR3 region has 14 residues. Germline values: CDR1 MNHNS, CDR2 SASEGT.

This clonotype has at least ten counts. This chain links TRBV12-3 or TRBV12-4 with TRBJ2-7; 9 bases fit TRBD2. The CDR3 covers 15 residues. The ends lost 3 bases at V and 7 bases at J; junction bases unmatched: 10. The DNA for the CDR3 is TGTGCCAGCAGTTTGGCGGGAGGGCATTCGGGGGAGCAGTACTTC. Translated: CASSLAGGHSGEQYF.

This clonotype has ten or more counts. The J gene is TRBJ1-2, the V gene TRBV11-2; a weak D match, TRBD1 (5 bases). CDR3 length equals 16 residues. The ends were cut back, 4 bases at V and 0 bases at J, with 15 bases in the middle. Germline V CDR1 and CDR2: SGHAT, FQNNGV. In DNA, the CDR3 is TGTGCCAGCAGCTCAGGACCCGACAGAGCTAACTATGGCTACACCTTC. Encoded protein: CASSSGPDRANYGYTF. The full variable domain, with the rest looked up from reference TRBV11-2 and TRBJ1-2, is EAGVAQSPRYKIIEKRQSVAFWCNPISGHATLYWYQQILGQGPKLLIQFQNNGVVDDSQLPKDRFSAERLKGVDSTLKIQPAKLEDSAVYLCASSSGPDRANYGYTFGSGTRLTVV.

The sample holds a few counts of this clonotype. The rearrangement joins TRBV5-5 to TRBJ1-2, with D maybe TRBD1 (5 bases). Looked up from germline, CDR1 is SGHKS and CDR2 is YYEKEE (reference sequence). The CDR3 runs to 16 residues. V gave up 4 bases and J gave up 1 base, with 17 bases separating them. This CDR3 reads CASSRGGTEGNYGYTF. The CDR3 coding sequence is TGTGCCAGCAGCAGAGGTGGGACGGAGGGTAACTATGGCTACACCTTC.

Many counts were recorded for this clonotype. The chain employs TRBV5-1 and TRBJ2-3; 11 bases are a match to TRBD2. The junction had 2 bases not matched to a gene; V was cut back by 0 bases and J by 5 bases. Germline loops: CDR1 SGHRS, CDR2 YFSETQ. This CDR3 has 15 amino acids. The CDR3 protein is CASSLGLAGIDTQYF. CDR3 in DNA: TGCGCCAGCAGCTTGGGACTAGCGGGGATAGATACGCAGTATTTT.

This clonotype was detected only a few times. This chain links TRBV6-1 with TRBJ1-3, with 9 positions matching TRBD1. The junction had 16 bases not matched to a gene; V was cut back by 5 bases and J by 2 bases. CDR3 length: 19 residues. Germline loops: CDR1 MNHNS, CDR2 SASEGT. The CDR3 bases are TGTGCCAGCAGTAAGCAAAGCCCGGGACAGGGCTTTCCTGGAAACACCATATATTTT. Translation gives CASSKQSPGQGFPGNTIYF.

The chain employs TRBV6-1 and TRBJ1-1; 7 positions match TRBD1. The CDR3 sequence is 13 residues long. Looked up from germline, CDR1 is MNHNS and CDR2 is SASEGT. Trimming at V came to 6 bases and at J to 6 bases, leaving 7 bases not matched to a gene. CDR3 DNA: TGTGCCAGCAGATGGACAGGCAACTCTGAAGCTTTCTTT. Translation: CASRWTGNSEAFF.

This clonotype occurred many times. The chain employs TRBV12-3 or TRBV12-4 and TRBJ1-5; perhaps TRBD1 as D (5 bases). The CDR3 loop spans 14 amino acids. The ends were cut back, 3 bases at V and 4 bases at J, with 10 bases in the middle. The CDR3 protein is CASSLSGRNQPQHF. CDR3 coding DNA: TGTGCCAGCAGTTTGTCAGGGAGGAATCAGCCCCAGCATTTT.

This clonotype was counted only a few times. The chain uses TRBV5-6 and TRBJ2-1; D might be TRBD1 or TRBD2, each matching 6 bases. CDR1 and CDR2 (germline): SGHDT, YYEEEE. Trimming left V 0 bases short and J 4 bases short, with 20 bases between. The CDR3 is 18 amino acids. CDR3: CASSLVSPGGRNYNEQFF. CDR3 sequence (DNA): TGTGCCAGCAGCTTGGTATCCCCCGGGGGCCGCAATTACAATGAGCAGTTCTTC.

This clonotype appeared many times. The rearrangement links TRBV6-2 or TRBV6-3 to TRBJ1-1; D is unresolved. The CDR3 runs to 14 residues. V shed 2 bases and J shed 5 bases, with 12 bases lying between them. The germline gives CDR1 MNHEY, CDR2 SVGEGT. The CDR3 loop reads CASSYGHVGTEAFF. The CDR3 DNA reads as TGTGCCAGCAGTTACGGGCACGTGGGGACTGAAGCTTTCTTT.

There are many counts of this clonotype. This chain uses TRBV27 with TRBJ1-6; 9 positions agree with TRBD1. The CDR3 spans 15 residues. V shed 5 bases and J 10 bases; nucleotides not matched to a gene: 9. Looked up from germline, CDR1 is MNHEY and CDR2 is SMNVEV (reference sequence). The DNA for the CDR3 is TGTGCCAGCAGTACAACCGGGACAGGGAGGTCACCCCTCCACTTT. This gives the protein CASSTTGTGRSPLHF.

This clonotype showed up many times. The chain couples TRBV11-2 to TRBJ2-5, with a weak D call TRBD1 (5 bases). This CDR3 contains 13 residues. V gave up 0 bases and J gave up 5 bases, with 7 bases separating them. CDR1 and CDR2 from the germline V gene are SGHAT and FQNNGV. CDR3 in DNA: TGTGCCAGCAGCTTAGACAGGGTTGAGACCCAGTACTTC. This gives the protein CASSLDRVETQYF.

This clonotype was recorded at least ten times. The rearrangement uses TRBV25-1 and TRBJ1-1; the match to TRBD1 covers 7 bases. Germline loops: CDR1 MGHDK, CDR2 SYGVNS. This CDR3 has 13 residues. With V trimmed by 0 bases and J by 6 bases, 1 base remained unmatched. The CDR3 sequence: CASSEYGTAEAFF. The CDR3 DNA reads as TGTGCCAGCAGTGAATATGGGACAGCTGAAGCTTTCTTT.

This clonotype showed up many times. V gene TRBV7-3 combines with J gene TRBJ1-1; no clear D. Germline V gives CDR1 SGHTA, CDR2 FQGTGA. V shed 5 bases and J shed 2 bases, with 9 bases lying between them. This CDR3 is built from 13 residues. CDR3 protein: CASSTNTNTEAFF. CDR3 bases: TGTGCCAGCAGCACCAATACAAACACTGAAGCTTTCTTT.

This clonotype was seen many times. DNA of the CDR3: TGTGCCAGCAGCTCCCGGACAGACAATCAGCCCCAGCATTTT. Protein: CASSSRTDNQPQHF. The chain employs TRBV6-6 and TRBJ1-5; D is possibly TRBD1 (6 bases). V lost 6 bases to trimming and J lost 3 bases, with 12 bases between them. Germline V gene lookup returns CDR1 MNHNY and CDR2 SVGAGI (reference sequence). This CDR3 has 14 amino acids.

The V call is TRBV4-2, the J call TRBJ2-6; no clear D. This CDR3 region has 16 residues. The germline gives CDR1 LGHNA, CDR2 YNFKEQ. Trimming stripped 1 base from V and 4 bases from J, with 11 bases between. The CDR3 reads CASSQGDGIGANVLTF. CDR3 in DNA: TGTGCCAGCAGCCAAGGAGACGGTATCGGGGCCAACGTCCTGACTTTC.

This clonotype has a count of ten or more. The chain couples TRBV7-9 to TRBJ1-5; TRBD1 is a possible D gene (6 bases). The length of the CDR3 is 14 residues. V lost 5 bases and J 4 bases, leaving 12 bases between the germline ends. CDR1 and CDR2 from the germline V gene are SEHNR and FQNEAQ (reference sequence). The CDR3 bases are TGTGCCAGCAGCCCTCCGGACAGTAATCAGCCCCAGCATTTT. Protein: CASSPPDSNQPQHF.

This clonotype came up many times. The chain has TRBV27 and TRBJ1-6, with no clear D. Per germline, CDR1 MNHEY and CDR2 SMNVEV (reference sequence). V gave up 3 bases and J gave up 0 bases, with 3 bases separating them. CDR3 length: 14 amino acids. This CDR3 is CASSLVSYNSPLHF. In DNA form, the CDR3 reads TGTGCCAGCAGTTTGGTCTCCTATAATTCACCCCTCCACTTT.

This clonotype was counted ten times or more. The chain couples TRBV19 to TRBJ2-1, with 10 bases aligning to TRBD2. Trimming at V came to 8 bases and at J to 0 bases, leaving 4 bases not matched to a gene. The CDR3 runs to 15 residues. Germline loops: CDR1 LNHDA, CDR2 SQIVND (reference sequence). CDR3 sequence (DNA): TGTGCCAGTGCTAGCGGGAGCAGCTCCTACAATGAGCAGTTCTTC. As protein: CASASGSSSYNEQFF.

This chain joins TRBV25-1 and TRBJ2-5; maybe TRBD2 (7 bases). Germline CDR1 reads MGHDK; CDR2 reads SYGVNS. V dropped 6 bases and J dropped 3 bases, with 17 bases sitting between them. CDR3 length equals 15 residues. The CDR3 DNA sequence: TGTGCCAGCAGCCCGGGGCGGGGGCTCGAAGAGACCCAGTACTTC. It specifies CASSPGRGLEETQYF.

This clonotype was recorded many times. V is TRBV7-2 and J is TRBJ2-1; 10 bases fit TRBD1. This CDR3 contains 15 residues. In germline, CDR1 is SGHTA, CDR2 FQGNSA. With 5 bases clipped from V and 7 bases from J, the junction kept 8 bases outside the gene matches. CDR3 in amino acids: CASSPGQGGKNEQFF. Here the CDR3 DNA reads TGTGCCAGCAGCCCAGGACAGGGGGGTAAAAATGAGCAGTTCTTC.

Remarks on this clonotype: With a much larger clone just one base away, this may be a read error. The chain joins TRBV4-3 to TRBJ2-7; 8 bases fit TRBD2. The V gene's germline CDR1 is LGHNA and CDR2 YSLEER. The CDR3 has 15 amino acids. CDR3 bases: TGCGCCAGCAGCCCGGGACTAGAGGGCTCCTACGAGAAGTACTTC. It codes for CASSPGLEGSYEKYF.